This T cell receptor (beta chain) was observed in a study of blood T cells in healthy people across ages. V gave up 3 bases and J gave up 6 bases, with 21 bases separating them. CDR3 length: 17 amino acids. Germline loops: CDR1 SGHAT, CDR2 FQDESV (reference sequence). Using a J-beta primer mix together with a sample-barcoded 5' primer, a second PCR was run for roughly 7 to 12 cycles. Tagging of each cDNA molecule was performed by a template-switch adaptor with 12 random nucleotides. One entry per CDR3 protein, called by TCRdb with MiXCR from the 5' RACE reads. The sample holds roughly 930,000 distinct CDR3 sequences, roughly 43% seen once.

Material: blood. The clonotype was recovered from a man aged 25-45 years in good health. The chain uses TRBV11-1 and TRBJ2-1, with D perhaps given as TRBD1 or TRBD2 (5 bases each). The CDR3 DNA reads as TGTGCCAGCAGCTTTGAATTACTCGGGACGGGAACCAATGAGCAGTTCTTC. This gives the protein CASSFELLGTGTNEQFF.